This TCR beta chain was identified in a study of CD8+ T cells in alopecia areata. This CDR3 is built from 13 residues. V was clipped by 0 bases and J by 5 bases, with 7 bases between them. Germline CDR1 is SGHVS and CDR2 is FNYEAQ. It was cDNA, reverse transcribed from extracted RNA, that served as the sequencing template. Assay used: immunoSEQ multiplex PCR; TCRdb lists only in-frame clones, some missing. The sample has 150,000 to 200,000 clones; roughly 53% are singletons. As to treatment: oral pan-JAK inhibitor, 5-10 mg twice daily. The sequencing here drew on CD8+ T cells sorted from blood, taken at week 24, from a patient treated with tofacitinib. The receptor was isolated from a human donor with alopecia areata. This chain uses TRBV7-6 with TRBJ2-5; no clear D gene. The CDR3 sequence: CASSLAPRETQYF. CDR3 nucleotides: TGTGCCAGCAGCTTAGCCCCCCGGGAGACCCAGTACTTC. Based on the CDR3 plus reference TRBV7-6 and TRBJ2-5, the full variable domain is GAGVSQSPRYKVTKRGQDVALRCDPISGHVSLYWYRQALGQGPEFLTYFNYEAQQDKSGLPNDRFSAERPEGSISTLTIQRTEQRDSAMYRCASSLAPRETQYFGPGTRLLVL.